The 15 T cell receptor beta chains listed next were all sequenced from one sample in a study of blood T cell repertoires in COVID-19 (TCRdb year 2020). The library was made by the immunoSEQ multiplex PCR assay. TCRdb mirrors the immuneACCESS table, restricted to in-frame sequences. Some clones are absent from its copies; in checked studies, under half trace to an unresolved V gene, and the reason for the others is unknown. For this sample there are 150,000 or so clones; roughly 84% appear just once. The ten largest make up about 40% of the sample. The specimen was peripheral blood. Source of these receptors: a human donor in a cohort sampled during active COVID-19.

The chain uses TRBV2 and TRBJ1-1; perhaps TRBD1 as D (6 bases). The V end was cut by 4 bases, the J end by 0 bases, with 9 bases between. Germline-derived CDR1 and CDR2 are SNHLY and FYNNEI. This CDR3 region has 14 residues. CDR3 bases: TGTGCCAGCAGTGTGGGGGCCCTGAACACTGAAGCTTTCTTT. Its translation: CASSVGALNTEAFF.

V gene TRBV3-1 (or the pseudogene TRBV3-2) combines with J gene TRBJ1-3, with D unclear. Germline values: CDR1 LGHDT, CDR2 YNNKEL (reference sequence). There are 15 residues in the CDR3. Trimming stripped 0 bases from V and 0 bases from J, with 6 bases between. CDR3 sequence reads: CASSQDGSSGNTIYF. As DNA, the CDR3 is TGTGCCAGCAGCCAAGATGGTAGCTCTGGAAACACCATATATTTT.

In DNA form, the CDR3 reads TGTGCCAGCAGCTTAGACAGGGGAATCGTGGAGACCCAGTACTTC. This encodes CASSLDRGIVETQYF. The chain uses TRBV7-8 and TRBJ2-5; TRBD1 matches at 7 bases. Germline V gives CDR1 SGHVS, CDR2 FQNEAQ. The CDR3 is made up of 15 amino acids. V lost 1 base to trimming and J lost 5 bases; unmatched junction nucleotides: 7.

This clone has a single count. The J gene is TRBJ1-3, the V gene TRBV11-3; 8 nucleotides align to TRBD1. This CDR3 is built from 16 residues. Trimming removed 0 bases from V and 3 bases from J; junction bases left unmatched: 4. Germline-derived CDR1 and CDR2 are SGHNT and YENEEA. CDR3 DNA sequence: TGTGCCAGCAGCTTAGAGGGACAGGTGATTGGAAACACCATATATTTT. Its protein is CASSLEGQVIGNTIYF.

This sequence joins TRBV28 and TRBJ2-3; D not resolved. The CDR3 is made up of 16 amino acids. V was shortened by 4 bases and J by 0 bases, with 14 bases between the two germline ends. Germline V gene lookup returns CDR1 MDHEN and CDR2 SYDVKM. The CDR3 nucleotides are TGTGCCAGCAGTTCCCATCTAAGAATAAGCACAGATACGCAGTATTTT. It is translated as CASSSHLRISTDTQYF. Combining the CDR3 with reference TRBV28 and TRBJ2-3 gives the whole variable domain DVKVTQSSRYLVKRTGEKVFLECVQDMDHENMFWYRQDPGLGLRLIYFSYDVKMKEKGDIPEGYSVSREKKERFSLILESASTNQTSMYLCASSSHLRISTDTQYFGPGTRLTVL.

The genes are TRBV11-3 and TRBJ2-5; D uncertain. V lost 3 bases to trimming and J lost 1 base, with 12 bases between them. This CDR3 contains 15 residues. Germline V lookup: CDR1 SGHNT, CDR2 YENEEA. The DNA for the CDR3 is TGTGCCAGCAGCTTGCTACGCGGCCTCCAAGAGACCCAGTACTTC. Protein: CASSLLRGLQETQYF.

The chain employs TRBV2 and TRBJ1-2, with 8 positions matching TRBD1. From germline, CDR1 is SNHLY and CDR2 FYNNEI. The length of the CDR3 is 15 residues. V shed 4 bases, J shed 7 bases, and the junction held 11 bases outside the gene matches. The CDR3 region is CASSVSSGGAGGYTF. The CDR3, as DNA: TGTGCCAGCAGTGTTTCCTCAGGGGGCGCGGGTGGCTACACCTTC.

The chain joins TRBV4-2 to TRBJ1-1; D remains unclear. Germline CDR1 LGHNA, CDR2 YNFKEQ. With 0 bases removed from V and 2 bases from J, the gap between germline ends came to 7 bases. The CDR3 covers 14 residues. For the CDR3, the DNA is TGTGCCAGCAGCCAAGAAGTCCTAAACACTGAAGCTTTCTTT. It is translated as CASSQEVLNTEAFF.

The rearrangement links TRBV5-4 to TRBJ2-1; 9 bases line up with TRBD1. Germline lookup yields CDR1 SGHNT and CDR2 YYREEE (reference sequence). The trim removed 4 bases at V and 9 bases at J, leaving 11 bases unmatched. There are 15 residues in the CDR3. Written as DNA, the CDR3 is TGTGCCAGCAGCCTAGGAGGGGGACAGGGTGGTGAGCAGTTCTTC. This sequence encodes CASSLGGGQGGEQFF.

This sequence joins TRBV28 and TRBJ1-4; the match to TRBD1 covers 10 bases. This CDR3 region has 15 residues. After removal of 4 bases from V and 5 bases from J, the junction contained 4 bases not matched to a gene. The germline gives CDR1 MDHEN, CDR2 SYDVKM. CDR3 DNA sequence: TGTGCCAGCAGTTCGCCGGGACAGGGGAATGAAAAACTGTTTTTT. Protein sequence: CASSSPGQGNEKLFF.

The rearrangement links TRBV7-9 to TRBJ1-2, with 7 bases aligning to TRBD1. Germline CDR1 and CDR2: SEHNR and FQNEAQ (reference sequence). This CDR3 comprises 15 residues. Germline trimming cut 1 base from V and 7 bases from J; bases unmatched to any gene: 9. CDR3 region: CASSLGVPTGSGYTF. CDR3 in DNA: TGTGCCAGCAGCTTAGGGGTACCGACAGGGTCTGGCTACACCTTC.

The chain carries TRBV30 and TRBJ2-4; D may be TRBD1 (6 bases). The V gene's germline CDR1 is GTSNPN and CDR2 SVGIG (reference sequence). CDR3 length: 14 residues. Trimming pared 1 base from V and 0 bases from J, leaving 7 bases between. CDR3 loop: CAWSEQGAKNIQYF. As DNA, the CDR3 is TGTGCCTGGAGTGAACAGGGAGCCAAAAACATTCAGTACTTC.

With regard to this clone: Other DNA sequences in the sample encode the same CDR3. This chain uses TRBV30 with TRBJ1-1, with a weak D call TRBD1 (6 bases). There are 13 residues in the CDR3. V lost 1 base to trimming and J lost 6 bases, with 12 bases between them. CDR1 and CDR2 (germline): GTSNPN, SVGIG (reference sequence). Here the CDR3 reads CAWSGGGGPEAFF. The CDR3 bases are TGTGCCTGGAGTGGGGGAGGGGGACCTGAAGCTTTCTTT.

This chain uses TRBV5-6 with TRBJ1-3, with D unclear. The CDR3 loop spans 14 amino acids. Trimming pared 0 bases from V and 1 base from J, leaving 5 bases between. Germline CDR1 SGHDT, CDR2 YYEEEE. The CDR3 protein is CASSLGASGNTIYF. The CDR3 DNA is TGTGCCAGCAGCTTGGGAGCTTCTGGAAACACCATATATTTT.

This sequence joins TRBV5-1 and TRBJ1-6; perhaps TRBD1 as D (5 bases). CDR3 length: 16 residues. The germline CDR1 and CDR2 sequences are SGHRS and YFSETQ. The V gene lost 5 bases and the J gene lost 0 bases, with 12 bases spanning the gap. The CDR3 loop is CASSPLGGSYNSPLHF. CDR3 bases: TGCGCCAGCAGTCCCCTGGGGGGCTCCTATAATTCACCCCTCCACTTT.